This TCR beta chain emerged from a study of blood T cell repertoires in COVID-19. In the study overall: Samples of COVID-19 (acute and convalescent) were obtained from the United States, Italy and Spain. Nucleic acid was either cDNA or gDNA, and it came from T cells, B-cell-depleted T cells, or PBMCs.

In the original processing: Reference gene primer amplification in the assay estimated nucleated cell counts. Clones were read by immunoSEQ multiplex PCR, and TCRdb kept only the in-frame ones, dropping some. V and J calls and clone size are copied from that table; D and trimming were computed from the DNA. Of approximately 65,000 clones in the sample, around 93% were seen once. The germline V gene encodes CDR1 DFQATT and CDR2 SNEGSKA (reference sequence). This CDR3 has 11 residues. Trimming removed 3 bases at V and 10 bases at J, with 12 bases between. What was sequenced was peripheral blood. The receptor was derived from a man in his 70s with active COVID-19. The chain uses TRBV20-1 and TRBJ1-1; D remains ambiguous. The CDR3 reads CSASGGERAFF. The CDR3 DNA sequence: TGCAGTGCTAGTGGTGGGGAGAGAGCTTTCTTT.